These 10 T cell receptor beta chains were sequenced from one sample in a study of blood T cell repertoires in COVID-19. The data were produced by immunoSEQ multiplex PCR, yet TCRdb's version contains in-frame clones alone and is incomplete. Counted here are about 290,000 clones, approximately 86% occurring once; the ten biggest clones make up over 3.5%. The sample consisted of peripheral blood. Receptor source: a woman aged 50 to 60 with active or convalescent COVID-19.

The chain uses TRBV4-1 and TRBJ2-7; D not resolved. V was cut by 0 bases and J by 7 bases, with 13 bases left in between. The CDR3 is made up of 14 amino acids. Germline-derived CDR1 and CDR2 are MGHRA and YSYEKL. This CDR3 reads CASSQEAASREQYF. The DNA for the CDR3 is TGCGCCAGCAGCCAAGAGGCAGCTAGTAGGGAGCAGTACTTC.

The chain has TRBV18 and TRBJ1-2; 7 nucleotides match TRBD1. Germline CDR1 reads KGHSH; CDR2 reads LQKENI. Trimming took 2 bases from V and 2 from J; bases not matched to a gene: 8. This CDR3 has 16 amino acids. CDR3 nucleotide sequence: TGTGCCAGCTCACCATTATCGACAGGGAGGAACTATGGCTACACCTTC. It translates to CASSPLSTGRNYGYTF.

The chain is built from TRBV5-1 and TRBJ2-7, with 7 nucleotides matching TRBD2. The CDR3 covers 17 residues. The V and J ends lost 0 bases and 0 bases, in that order; junction bases with no gene match: 9. CDR1 and CDR2 from the germline V gene are SGHRS and YFSETQ. The CDR3 bases are TGCGCCAGCAGCTTGGTTGGCGGGAGTCCACTCTCCTACGAGCAGTACTTC. The encoded protein is CASSLVGGSPLSYEQYF.

CDR3 residues: CASSLGLAAHEQYF. The CDR3 DNA reads TGTGCCAGCAGCTTAGGACTCGCGGCGCACGAGCAGTACTTC. V gene TRBV13 combines with J gene TRBJ2-7, with D hard to call. The CDR3 is 14 residues long. Trimming left V 0 bases short and J 5 bases short, with 11 bases between. CDR1 PRHDT and CDR2 FYEKMQ come from the germline V gene (reference sequence).

CDR3 protein: CASSQDRGGVIDEQYF. The CDR3 DNA reads TGCGCCAGCAGCCAAGATCGGGGAGGGGTCATAGACGAGCAGTACTTC. This sequence joins TRBV4-1 and TRBJ2-7; 7 bases are shared with TRBD2. V dropped 0 bases and J dropped 5; count of bases not matched to a gene: 10. CDR3 length: 16 amino acids. Germline V gives CDR1 MGHRA, CDR2 YSYEKL.

The gene calls are TRBV7-9 and TRBJ2-1; no firm D call. The CDR3 is made up of 12 amino acids. Germline values: CDR1 SEHNR, CDR2 FQNEAQ (reference sequence). V dropped 4 bases and J dropped 6 bases, with 7 bases sitting between them. CDR3 bases: TGTGCCAGCAGCTGGCAGGCCAATGAGCAGTTCTTC. This sequence encodes CASSWQANEQFF. Combining the CDR3 with reference TRBV7-9 and TRBJ2-1 gives the whole variable domain DTGVSQNPRHKITKRGQNVTFRCDPISEHNRLYWYRQTLGQGPEFLTYFQNEAQLEKSRLLSDRFSAERPKGSFSTLEIQRTEQGDSAMYLCASSWQANEQFFGPGTRLTVL.

CDR3 nucleotides: TGTGCCAGCAGCCCCACGGACAGGGGGAGGTATGGCTACACCTTC. Translating gives CASSPTDRGRYGYTF. The chain employs TRBV7-2 and TRBJ1-2; TRBD1 matches at 10 bases. The CDR3 sequence is 15 residues long. Germline CDR1 SGHTA, CDR2 FQGNSA. With 5 bases clipped from V and 5 bases from J, the junction kept 8 bases outside the gene matches.

This chain connects TRBV27 to TRBJ2-7; TRBD2 matches 14 bases. V gave up 5 bases and J gave up 4 bases; unmatched junction bases: 4. The V gene's germline CDR1 is MNHEY and CDR2 SMNVEV (reference sequence). CDR3 length equals 15 residues. CDR3 DNA sequence: TGTGCCAGCAGTATAGGGACTAGCGGGAGTTACGAGCAGTACTTC. It codes for CASSIGTSGSYEQYF.

The chain has TRBV5-1 and TRBJ2-7; D not resolved. Germline V gives CDR1 SGHRS, CDR2 YFSETQ. This CDR3 is 13 amino acids long. V dropped 0 bases and J dropped 3 bases, with 7 bases sitting between them. The CDR3 nucleotides are TGCGCCAGCAGCTTGGGCGGCCGCTACGAGCAGTACTTC. Translated: CASSLGGRYEQYF.

The chain combines TRBV27 with TRBJ2-7, with D unresolved. The CDR3 is made up of 14 amino acids. The germline CDR1 and CDR2 sequences are MNHEY and SMNVEV (reference sequence). V lost 3 bases to trimming and J lost 2 bases, with 11 bases between them. CDR3 region: CASSFRIEAYEQYF. In DNA, the CDR3 is TGTGCCAGCAGTTTCCGAATCGAGGCCTACGAGCAGTACTTC.